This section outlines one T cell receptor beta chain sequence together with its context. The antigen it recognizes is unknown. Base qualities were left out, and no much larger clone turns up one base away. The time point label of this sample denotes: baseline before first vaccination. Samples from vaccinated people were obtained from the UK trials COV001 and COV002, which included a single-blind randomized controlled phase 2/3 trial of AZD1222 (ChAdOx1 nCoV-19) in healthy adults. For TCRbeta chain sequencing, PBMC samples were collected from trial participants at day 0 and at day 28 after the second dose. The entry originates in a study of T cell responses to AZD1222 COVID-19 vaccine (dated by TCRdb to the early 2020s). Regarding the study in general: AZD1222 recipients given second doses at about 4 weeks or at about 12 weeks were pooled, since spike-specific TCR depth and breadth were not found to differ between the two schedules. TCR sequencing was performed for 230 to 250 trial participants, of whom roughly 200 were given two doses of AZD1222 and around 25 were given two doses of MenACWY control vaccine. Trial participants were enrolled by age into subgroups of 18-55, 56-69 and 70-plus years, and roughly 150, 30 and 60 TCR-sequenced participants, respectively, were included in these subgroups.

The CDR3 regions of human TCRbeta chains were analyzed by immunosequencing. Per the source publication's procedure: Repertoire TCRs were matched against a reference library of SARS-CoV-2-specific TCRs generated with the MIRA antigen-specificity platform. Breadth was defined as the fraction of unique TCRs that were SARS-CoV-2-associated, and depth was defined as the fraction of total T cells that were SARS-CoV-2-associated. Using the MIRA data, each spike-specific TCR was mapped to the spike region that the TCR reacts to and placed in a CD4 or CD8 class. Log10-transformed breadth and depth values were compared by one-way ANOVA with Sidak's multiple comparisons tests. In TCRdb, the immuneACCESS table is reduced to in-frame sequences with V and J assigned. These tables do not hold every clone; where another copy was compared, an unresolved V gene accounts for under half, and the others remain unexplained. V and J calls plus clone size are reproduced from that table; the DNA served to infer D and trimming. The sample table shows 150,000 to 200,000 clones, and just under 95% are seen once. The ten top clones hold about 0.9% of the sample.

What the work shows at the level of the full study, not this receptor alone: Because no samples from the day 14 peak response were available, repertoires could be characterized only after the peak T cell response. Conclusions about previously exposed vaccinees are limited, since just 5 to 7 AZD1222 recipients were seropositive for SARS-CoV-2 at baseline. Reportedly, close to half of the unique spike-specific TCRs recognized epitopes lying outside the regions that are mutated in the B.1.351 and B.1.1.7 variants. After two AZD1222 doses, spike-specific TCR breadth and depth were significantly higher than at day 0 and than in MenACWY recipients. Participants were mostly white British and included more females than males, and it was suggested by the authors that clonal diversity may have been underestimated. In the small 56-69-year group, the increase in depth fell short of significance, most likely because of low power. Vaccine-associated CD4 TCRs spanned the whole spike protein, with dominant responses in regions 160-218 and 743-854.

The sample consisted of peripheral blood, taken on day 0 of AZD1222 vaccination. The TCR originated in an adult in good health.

In nucleotides, the sequence is TGTGCCAGCAGCCCGGATCTTAACGAGCAGTACTTC. Translated, it reads CASSPDLNEQYF. Recombination joined TRBV7-2 with TRBJ2-7, with no confident D gene call. CDR1 and CDR2, looked up from the germline V gene, are SGHTA and FQGNSA. Trimming costs V 5 bases and J 5 bases, and their ends lie 10 bases apart. The CDR3 numbers 12 residues from cysteine through phenylalanine. The kept DNA is CDR3 alone, 36 bases in frame from the first base.